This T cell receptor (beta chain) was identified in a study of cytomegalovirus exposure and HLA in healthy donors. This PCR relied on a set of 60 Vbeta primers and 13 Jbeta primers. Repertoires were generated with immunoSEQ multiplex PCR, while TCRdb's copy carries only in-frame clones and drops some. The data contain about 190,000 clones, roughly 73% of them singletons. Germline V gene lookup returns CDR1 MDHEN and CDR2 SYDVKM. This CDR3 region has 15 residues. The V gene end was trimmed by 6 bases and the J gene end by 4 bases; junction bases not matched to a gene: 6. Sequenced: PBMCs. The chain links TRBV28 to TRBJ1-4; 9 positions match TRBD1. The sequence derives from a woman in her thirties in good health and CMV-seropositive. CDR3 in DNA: TGTGCCAGCAGGTTCTCGGGACAGGGTAATGAAAAACTGTTTTTT. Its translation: CASRFSGQGNEKLFF.